Below, 8 T cell receptor beta chains from the same sample are listed, as sequenced in a study of PD-L1 blockade in urothelial cancer (dated by TCRdb to between 2016 and 2019). The method was the immunoSEQ multiplex PCR assay. The clones in this table, taken by TCRdb from immuneACCESS, are in-frame only. Not every clone is retained; where verified, under half of the shortfall comes from an unresolved V gene, and the cause of the rest is unknown. The sample yields 400 to 600 clones; less than 45% were counted once. The leading ten clones occupy roughly 29% of the sample. The time point label, as the study defines it: pretreatment tumor sample. The input for sequencing was tumor tissue, taken before atezolizumab (anti-PD-L1) treatment. These receptors were obtained from a woman in her seventies with urothelial cancer.

The rearrangement uses TRBV5-1 and TRBJ1-1; D remains ambiguous. CDR1 and CDR2 from the germline V gene are SGHRS and YFSETQ. Trimming left V 1 base short and J 1 base short, with 11 bases between. CDR3 length: 15 residues. This CDR3 reads CASSLFPGGNTEAFF. As DNA, the CDR3 is TGCGCCAGCAGCTTGTTTCCAGGAGGGAACACTGAAGCTTTCTTT.

In its sample, this clone ranks as hyperexpanded. The J gene is TRBJ2-7, the V gene TRBV6-8; D possibly uses TRBD1 or TRBD2 (5 bases each). Germline-derived CDR1 and CDR2 are MNHGY and SAAAGT. Trimming left V 4 bases short and J 2 bases short, with 12 bases between. CDR3 length: 14 residues. The CDR3 DNA reads TGTGCCAGCAGTTCACCGGGACGGACCTACGAGCAGTACTTC. Translation gives CASSSPGRTYEQYF.

This chain joins TRBV10-2 and TRBJ2-5; D is possibly TRBD1 or TRBD2 (6 bases each). Trimming left V 3 bases short and J 5 bases short, with 13 bases between. The CDR3 length is 14 residues. Germline V lookup: CDR1 WSHSY, CDR2 SAAADI. The chain's CDR3 is CASSEGGGRETQYF. CDR3 coding DNA: TGCGCCAGCAGTGAAGGAGGGGGGAGGGAGACCCAGTACTTC.

By share, this clone counts as large. The chain uses TRBV11-3 and TRBJ2-7, with 9 positions matching TRBD2. The germline gives CDR1 SGHNT, CDR2 YENEEA. The CDR3 totals 14 residues. Unmatched junction bases numbered 6, after V lost 6 bases and J lost 3 bases. CDR3 sequence reads: CASRGGLANYEQYF. The DNA for the CDR3 is TGTGCCAGCAGAGGTGGACTAGCGAACTACGAGCAGTACTTC.

This clone was seen only once. Mismatch with germline at one junction end may stem from a read error. The chain has TRBV19 and TRBJ2-1, with 7 nucleotides matching TRBD1. This CDR3 is 15 amino acids long. Germline CDR1 LNHDA, CDR2 SQIVND (reference sequence). The CDR3 DNA reads as TGTGCCAATAGTATTAGGGACAGTACCTACAATGAGCAGTTCTTC. The encoded protein is CANSIRDSTYNEQFF.

V is TRBV5-1 and J is TRBJ2-1, with D uncertain. V dropped 6 bases and J dropped 5 bases, with 18 bases sitting between them. Germline loops: CDR1 SGHRS, CDR2 YFSETQ. The CDR3 runs to 15 residues. In DNA, the CDR3 is TGCGCCAGCAACAAAATGGGGATCAAAAACAATGAGCAGTTCTTC. Protein: CASNKMGIKNNEQFF.

The chain links TRBV14 to TRBJ1-1; no reliable D call. V dropped 5 bases and J dropped 4 bases, with 11 bases sitting between them. The CDR3 runs to 13 residues. The V gene's germline CDR1 is SGHDN and CDR2 FVKESK. CDR3 sequence: CASSRMLSTEAFF. CDR3 in DNA: TGTGCCAGCAGCAGGATGCTGAGCACTGAAGCTTTCTTT. The full variable domain, with the rest looked up from reference TRBV14 and TRBJ1-1, is EAGVTQFPSHSVIEKGQTVTLRCDPISGHDNLYWYRRVMGKEIKFLLHFVKESKQDESGMPNNRFLAERTGGTYSTLKVQPAELEDSGVYFCASSRMLSTEAFFGQGTRLTVV.

This rearrangement joins TRBV10-2 to TRBJ1-3; possibly TRBD1 for D (5 bases). This CDR3 is built from 14 residues. Germline assignment: CDR1 WSHSY and CDR2 SAAADI. V was shortened by 6 bases and J by 3 bases, with 12 bases between the two germline ends. CDR3 in amino acids: CASSETGLGNTIYF. The DNA of the CDR3 is TGCGCCAGCAGCGAAACGGGACTTGGAAACACCATATATTTT.